These 14 T cell receptor beta chains share one sample of origin, sequenced in a study of T cell responses to AZD1222 COVID-19 vaccine. Assay used: immunoSEQ multiplex PCR; TCRdb lists only in-frame clones, some missing. The sample includes about 160,000 clones, roughly 87% of them seen just once. The sequences come from peripheral blood, collected on day 0 of AZD1222 vaccination. These receptors all come from an adult in good health.

The chain has TRBV7-3 and TRBJ1-1; D is possibly TRBD1 (5 bases). Trimming took off 5 bases at V and 1 base at J, with 11 bases between the two ends. This CDR3 has 14 residues. Germline CDR1 is SGHTA and CDR2 is FQGTGA. CDR3 loop: CASSIAGPNTEAFF. CDR3 bases: TGTGCCAGCAGCATAGCAGGGCCGAACACTGAAGCTTTCTTT.

This chain links TRBV6-6 with TRBJ2-7; D might be TRBD1 (5 bases). The CDR3 runs to 14 residues. Trimming took off 4 bases at V and 0 bases at J, with 10 bases between the two ends. CDR1 MNHNY and CDR2 SVGAGI come from the germline V gene (reference sequence). The CDR3 spells CASSSGSRSYEQYF. In DNA, the CDR3 is TGTGCCAGCAGTTCAGGGTCGCGCTCCTACGAGCAGTACTTC.

This chain uses TRBV29-1 with TRBJ1-1; unclear D gene. CDR1 is SQVTM, CDR2 ANQGSEA, per germline. Trimming pared 4 bases from V and 1 base from J, leaving 7 bases between. The CDR3 is 12 residues long. CDR3 sequence reads: CSVVRRNTEAFF. The CDR3 nucleotides read TGCAGCGTTGTGAGGCGGAACACTGAAGCTTTCTTT. Drawing the rest from reference TRBV29-1 and TRBJ1-1, the complete variable domain is SAVISQKPSRDICQRGTSLTIQCQVDSQVTMMFWYRQQPGQSLTLIATANQGSEATYESGFVIDKFPISRPNLTFSTLTVSNMSPEDSSIYLCSVVRRNTEAFFGQGTRLTVV.

The rearrangement links TRBV13 to TRBJ2-5; no clear D. Trimming took off 5 bases at V and 4 bases at J, with 14 bases between the two ends. This CDR3 has 14 amino acids. CDR1 and CDR2 from the germline V gene are PRHDT and FYEKMQ (reference sequence). The CDR3 protein is CASSPASGRETQYF. As DNA, the CDR3 is TGTGCCAGCAGCCCGGCCTCAGGACGAGAGACCCAGTACTTC.

This chain uses TRBV12-3 or TRBV12-4 with TRBJ2-7, with D perhaps TRBD1 (6 bases). The CDR3 is made up of 12 amino acids. Trimming removed 6 bases at V and 3 bases at J, with 9 bases between. The CDR3 DNA follows: TGTGCCAGCAGGGGACACCTCTACGAGCAGTACTTC. Translating gives CASRGHLYEQYF.

The rearrangement links TRBV12-3 or TRBV12-4 to TRBJ1-3; D call uncertain. The CDR3 totals 12 residues. Trimming removed 3 bases at V and 0 bases at J, with 0 bases between. CDR3: CASSFSGNTIYF. Here the CDR3 DNA reads TGTGCCAGCAGTTTCTCTGGAAACACCATATATTTT.

The V call is TRBV6-5, the J call TRBJ1-2, with D uncertain. Germline CDR1 is MNHEY and CDR2 is SVGAGI. Trimming pared 2 bases from V and 8 bases from J, leaving 12 bases between. The CDR3 is 13 amino acids. The CDR3 protein is CASSYGRVDGYTF. CDR3 in DNA: TGTGCCAGCAGTTACGGGAGGGTAGACGGCTACACCTTC.

This chain links TRBV5-1 with TRBJ2-1, with D tentatively TRBD1 or TRBD2 (5 bases each). The CDR3 has 13 amino acids. CDR1 SGHRS and CDR2 YFSETQ come from the germline V gene. V was cut by 5 bases and J by 9 bases, with 15 bases left in between. CDR3 coding DNA: TGCGCCAGCAGTCTTTTTCGGGGCTTTGAGCAGTTCTTC. Protein: CASSLFRGFEQFF.

The J gene is TRBJ2-1, the V gene TRBV5-5; 10 bases are a match to TRBD2. The V and J ends lost 2 bases and 5 bases, in that order; junction bases with no gene match: 7. The CDR3 contains 16 residues. CDR1 and CDR2 (germline): SGHKS, YYEKEE (reference sequence). The CDR3 sequence: CASSLLRTSGNNEQFF. For the CDR3, the DNA is TGTGCCAGCAGCTTACTCAGGACTAGCGGTAACAATGAGCAGTTCTTC.

The chain is built from TRBV6-5 and TRBJ1-2, with a possible D match to TRBD1 (5 bases). The V end lost 6 bases, the J end lost 7 bases, and 15 bases lay between the germline ends. CDR3 length equals 13 residues. The germline V gene encodes CDR1 MNHEY and CDR2 SVGAGI. In DNA, the CDR3 is TGTGCCAGCAGGGGTGCAAGGGGCGGTGGCTACACCTTC. This gives the protein CASRGARGGGYTF.

This clone is a singleton in its sample. The genes are TRBV7-9 and TRBJ1-6; no firm D call. This CDR3 is 15 amino acids long. Deletions cut 3 bases from V and 7 bases from J, with 13 bases between. The germline CDR1 and CDR2 sequences are SEHNR and FQNEAQ (reference sequence). CDR3 protein: CASSFSGFRNSPLHF. Written as DNA, the CDR3 is TGTGCCAGCAGCTTCTCCGGGTTTAGGAATTCACCCCTCCACTTT.

The rearrangement joins TRBV28 to TRBJ1-4; D is possibly TRBD1 (6 bases). The CDR3 is 16 residues long. V was shortened by 3 bases and J by 0 bases, with 11 bases between the two germline ends. CDR1 and CDR2 (germline): MDHEN, SYDVKM. CDR3 sequence reads: CASSLTGLPTNEKLFF. The CDR3 DNA reads TGTGCCAGCAGTTTGACAGGACTACCAACTAATGAAAAACTGTTTTTT.

The chain joins TRBV5-1 to TRBJ2-5; possibly TRBD2 for D (5 bases). Germline V gene lookup returns CDR1 SGHRS and CDR2 YFSETQ. Trimming cost V 7 bases and J 1 base, with 11 bases left between them. The CDR3 sequence is 13 residues long. CDR3 loop: CASGSSFQETQYF. CDR3 in DNA: TGCGCCAGCGGTTCTAGCTTCCAAGAGACCCAGTACTTC.

This chain connects TRBV7-6 to TRBJ1-4; no clear D. This CDR3 is 15 amino acids long. The ends were cut back, 5 bases at V and 2 bases at J, with 12 bases in the middle. The germline CDR1 and CDR2 sequences are SGHVS and FNYEAQ. This chain's CDR3 is CASSQKALTNEKLFF. The DNA of the CDR3 is TGTGCCAGCAGCCAAAAGGCTTTGACTAATGAAAAACTGTTTTTT.